This TCR beta chain was sequenced in a study of vaccination effects on CD4 cells after COVID-19. For the study at large: Two-dose vaccination with either BNT162b2 or mRNA-1273 was given to the participants. Samples were given by two convalescent patients 16 days and one week before vaccination. The researchers cultured 1.5 million to 2.5 million PBMC per well with approximately 11 IU/ml IL-2 and roughly 9.1 ug/ml peptides.

Produced via immunoSEQ multiplex PCR; TCRdb's table is partial and in-frame only. The sample includes tens of thousands of clones, roughly three quarters seen only once; the top ten take around 11%. Comments on this clone: Its antigen remains unknown.

The CDR3 is made up of 14 amino acids. The ends were cut back, 2 bases at V and 2 bases at J, with 10 bases in the middle. CDR1 SGHDT and CDR2 YYEEEE come from the germline V gene. Isolating CD4+ T cells followed approximately 9 days of culture. The V and J genes are TRBV5-6 and TRBJ1-2; D call uncertain. This clonotype originated in a human donor who had a prior SARS-CoV-2 infection. The specimen was CD4+ T cells from PBMCs cultured without peptide, collected before COVID-19 vaccination. CDR3 region: CASSFGPPNYGYTF. In DNA form, the CDR3 reads TGTGCCAGCAGCTTTGGACCGCCCAACTATGGCTACACCTTC.